This T cell receptor beta chain was sequenced during a study of blood T cell repertoires in COVID-19. Looking at the study overall: Italy, Spain and the United States were the sources of the convalescent and acute COVID-19 samples.

V lost 7 bases, J lost 7 bases, and 11 bases stayed unmatched. The CDR3 sequence is 14 residues long. CDR1 LGHDT and CDR2 YNNKEL come from the germline V gene (reference sequence). Repertoires were generated with immunoSEQ multiplex PCR, while TCRdb's copy carries only in-frame clones and drops some. The repertoire consists of 140,000 or so clones, with 60% to 85% occurring once and the leading ten covering over 8.5%. The rearrangement joins TRBV3-1 (or the pseudogene TRBV3-2) to TRBJ2-5, with 8 nucleotides matching TRBD2. Sequenced material: peripheral blood. The clonotype was recovered from a man aged 45 to 65 with active or convalescent COVID-19. CDR3 bases: TGTGCCAGCACCACTAGCGGCAGGCATGGGACCCAGTACTTC. This sequence encodes CASTTSGRHGTQYF.